One and the same sample provided the 3 T cell receptor beta chains below, sequenced in a study of patients and donors after allogeneic stem cell transplantation. MiXCR, run by TCRdb on the RT-PCR reads, gives a single entry per CDR3 protein. The sample comprises roughly 40,000 distinct CDR3 sequences, roughly 30% of which are singletons, and about two thirds rests with the top ten. Sequencing used blood, either unsorted or a sorted T cell fraction (not recorded which). Receptors were obtained from a human donor who was either an allogeneic HSCT recipient or a stem cell or donor lymphocyte infusion donor (not recorded which). It is not recorded whose cells these are; they may come from a transplant donor.

A few counts support this clonotype. This rearrangement joins TRBV7-9 to TRBJ1-1; possible D gene TRBD1, 5 bases. Trimming cost V 5 bases and J 3 bases, with 10 bases left between them. CDR3 length equals 13 residues. Germline assignment: CDR1 SEHNR and CDR2 FQNEAQ (reference sequence). CDR3 sequence: CASSGKGDTEAFF. The CDR3 DNA sequence: TGTGCCAGCAGCGGAAAAGGGGACACTGAAGCTTTCTTT.

This chain joins TRBV25-1 and TRBJ2-3, with TRBD2 as a possible D gene (5 bases). Germline assignment: CDR1 MGHDK and CDR2 SYGVNS. The CDR3 has 16 residues. Deletions cut 5 bases from V and 2 bases from J, with 17 bases between. The CDR3 loop is CASSSRWGEDTDTQYF. CDR3 nucleotide sequence: TGTGCCAGCAGTTCCCGTTGGGGAGAAGACACAGATACGCAGTATTTT. The whole variable domain, remainder taken from reference TRBV25-1 and TRBJ2-3, is EADIYQTPRYLVIGTGKKITLECSQTMGHDKMYWYQQDPGMELHLIHYSYGVNSTEKGDLSSESTVSRIRTEHFPLTLESARPSHTSQYLCASSSRWGEDTDTQYFGPGTRLTVL.

A few counts support this clonotype. The chain uses TRBV5-1 and TRBJ2-4; D could derive from TRBD1 or TRBD2 (5 bases each). V lost 7 bases and J 0 bases, leaving 14 bases between the germline ends. In germline, CDR1 is SGHRS, CDR2 YFSETQ. The CDR3 totals 15 residues. CDR3 coding DNA: TGCGCCAGCCACCTTGGGGGAGTAGCCAAAAACATTCAGTACTTC. As protein: CASHLGGVAKNIQYF.